This T cell receptor (beta chain) was captured in a study of T-cell reconstitution after alpha-beta-depleted transplantation in children. Preparation of the TCRbeta library used unique molecular identifiers. Using its own MiXCR run on the PCR reads, TCRdb lists one record per CDR3 protein. The sample shows around 370,000 distinct CDR3 sequences, under 13% of them seen only once. The CDR3 is 15 amino acids. In germline, CDR1 is MNHNS, CDR2 SASEGT. The V and J ends lost 2 bases and 2 bases respectively, with 7 bases between them. This clonotype was obtained from a human donor who donated a stem cell graft to a child with acute lymphoblastic leukemia. The chain has TRBV6-1 and TRBJ2-6; D unclear. The sequences come from PBMCs from the stem cell graft donor, collected from the stem cell graft. The CDR3 reads CASSEQRAGANVLTF. In nucleotides, the CDR3 is TGTGCCAGCAGTGAACAAAGGGCTGGGGCCAACGTCCTGACTTTC.